Sequencing of this T cell receptor (beta chain) was carried out in a study of blood T cell repertoires in COVID-19 (dated by TCRdb to the early 2020s). A note on the overall study: Collaborator samples came from the United States, Italy and Spain and covered acute and convalescent phases of COVID-19. The material from the prospective study consisted of cDNA or gDNA derived from T cells, B-cell-depleted T cells, or PBMCs. Subjects who had been exposed to COVID-19, were actively infected with it, or had recovered from it provided the deeply sampled blood TCRbeta repertoires that made up the dataset. The repertoires were released in a freely available public database meant as a resource for research on the immune response to SARS-CoV-2. The samples were drawn from the first 160 participants of the ongoing ImmuneRACE study and from 1,254 subjects provided by 6 global collaborators. The sample metadata nearly always contained a de-identified subject ID, COVID-19 status, age in years and sex. HLA class I and class II types, where available, came from metadata supplied by the sample provider rather than from assay-based typing.

The immunoSEQ Assay, a bias-controlled multiplex PCR, was used to amplify TCRbeta CDR3 regions from genomic DNA. Per the source publication's procedure: The number of nucleated cells in each sample was estimated from the amplification of reference gene primers within the assay. To quantify the absolute abundance of each unique TCRbeta CDR3 rearrangement, sequence reads were collapsed and filtered. For each sample, productive Simpson clonality was calculated as the square root of Simpson's diversity index across productive rearrangements. As stored in TCRdb, this immuneACCESS dataset retains in-frame rearrangements with V and J assigned. A fraction of the clones does not appear; measured against another copy, unresolved V genes explain less than half of the discrepancy, and the remainder lacks a known reason. V, J and clone size derive from that table, while D and trimming were established from the DNA sequence. The sample contains roughly 42,000 clones, more than 80% of them found a single time. The ten top clones hold around 0.37% of the sample.

Its CDR3 holds 15 amino acids, cysteine through phenylalanine. The read is trimmed to its CDR3 DNA, 45 bases read in frame from base 1. In the germline V gene, CDR1 corresponds to SGHRS and CDR2 to YFSETQ. Trimmed from V: 3 bases; trimmed from J: 2 bases; junction bases lacking a gene match: 2. One collaborating source in Seattle enrolled patients while the patients were actively infected and followed the patients over time throughout the course of disease. The collaborating institutions used their own protocols to collect whole blood in K2EDTA tubes. Collaborator samples were shipped for TCRbeta analysis as frozen whole blood, isolated PBMCs, or DNA extracted from either sample type. On this clone itself: What this receptor recognizes is not known. Per-nucleotide qualities are absent, and no much larger clonotype sits a single base away.

Overall study outcomes, separate from this receptor: Clinical and demographic metadata were provided uncurated, with the amount varying by source and participant.

The clonotype was recovered from a man aged 45-65 years with COVID-19, enrolled during active disease. The V and J segments used are TRBV5-1 and TRBJ2-1; 10 central nucleotides agree with TRBD2. The sample taken for sequencing was peripheral blood. At the DNA level, the sequence is TGCGCCAGCAGCTCTACTAGCGGGACCTACAATGAGCAGTTCTTC. Translated, it gives CASSSTSGTYNEQFF.